Listed below are T cell receptor beta chains from one sample, sequenced in a study of T cells in Graves' hyperthyroidism and ophthalmopathy. MiXCR, run by TCRdb on the multiplex PCR reads, gives a single entry per CDR3 protein. Of fewer than 900,000 distinct CDR3 sequences listed, under 20% are singletons. Sequencing input: blood. The receptors here all came from a woman aged 45-65 years with Graves' hyperthyroidism that later progressed to Graves' ophthalmopathy. CDR3s include the opening cysteine and the closing phenylalanine or tryptophan.

CDR3 protein | V gene
CASSYGLAQETQYF | TRBV6-2/TRBV6-3
CASSFGIPYEQYF | TRBV27
CASTPFQDSYEQYF | TRBV7-8
CASSLWAHSGGNNEQFF | TRBV5-1
CASSLPGRKETQYF | TRBV11-2
CASSLTSGTGELFF | TRBV12-3/TRBV12-4
CASGQGYETQYF | TRBV19
CSARDPRAQPQHF | TRBV20-1
CASSYSTGPGYGYTF | TRBV6-6
CASSPTPGGQPQHF | TRBV3-1
CSAQNRLAGGPNEQFF | TRBV20-1
CASTGHSYEQYF | TRBV2
CASGTRTDHQETQYF | TRBV12-5
CASSGLVSGNTIYF | TRBV9
CASSEWGLAGQETQYF | TRBV2
CASSPGPPTGNQPQHF | TRBV5-5
CAISESYSGGTDEQFF | TRBV10-3
CASSYTTGRGASNADTQYF | TRBV13
CAISRNYEQYF | TRBV10-3
CASSPMEGGKQYF | TRBV6-4
CASSFAARGGGASEQFF | TRBV5-6
CASSIATGQGFNEQFF | TRBV19
CASSFDEKLFF | TRBV12-3/TRBV12-4
CAWSRTGNGEQFF | TRBV30
CASRGGRGFNSPLHF | TRBV13
CASSELGGITNEKLFF | TRBV2
CASSEALQGWGNEKLFF | TRBV2
CASGLLTGGQSGYTF | TRBV12-5
CASRMGSSRSETQYF | TRBV19
CASSLTGIDTEAFF | TRBV5-6
CASSQGSGTLGEQYF | TRBV3-1
CASSGGQNYGYTF | TRBV12-3/TRBV12-4
CASSFTTGTDTQYF | TRBV13
CASSFNPGEFYEQYF | TRBV5-5
CASSLGASGRDTQYF | TRBV5-1
CASSLVGRQTYEQYF | TRBV7-9
CASSLGWGSNEQFF | TRBV5-4
CASSFGTTGELFF | TRBV7-3
CASSNNRDSQNGFF | TRBV18
CASSERAGFGKNIQYF | TRBV2
CASSLGTVGANVLTF | TRBV7-9
CASSPGQGTEAFF | TRBV18
CASGTVPNQPQHF | TRBV11-2
CASSLQWTGELFF | TRBV7-9
CASSGTGSTGELFF | TRBV19
CASSLLWTPLKNYGYTF | TRBV7-8
CASSHGTNDEQYF | TRBV7-9
CSARDNEQFF | TRBV20-1
CASSISQGVSQPQHF | TRBV19
CASTLFSYNEQFF | TRBV12-3/TRBV12-4
CASSYDRGGYNEQFF | TRBV6-2/TRBV6-3
CATSRVQGQGANYGYTF | TRBV15
CASTLNMASGNEQFF | TRBV27